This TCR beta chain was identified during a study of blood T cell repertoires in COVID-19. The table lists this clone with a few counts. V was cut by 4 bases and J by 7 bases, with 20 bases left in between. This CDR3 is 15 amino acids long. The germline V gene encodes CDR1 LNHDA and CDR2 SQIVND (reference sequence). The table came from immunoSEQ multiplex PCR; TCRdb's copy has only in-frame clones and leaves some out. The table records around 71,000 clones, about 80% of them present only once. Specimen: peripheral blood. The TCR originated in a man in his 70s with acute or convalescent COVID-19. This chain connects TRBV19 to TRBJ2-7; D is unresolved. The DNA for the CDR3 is TGTGCCAGTAGTAAAAAGTCCCTCTTCGGTTCGGAGCAGTACTTC. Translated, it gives CASSKKSLFGSEQYF.